Listed below are T cell receptor beta chains from one sample, sequenced in a study of blood T cell repertoires in COVID-19. Sequencing used immunoSEQ multiplex PCR; TCRdb keeps in-frame clones, though not all of them. Of a few hundred thousand clones in the sample, about nine tenths were seen once. The sample was peripheral blood. The receptor source for this set is a man aged 50-60 years with acute or convalescent COVID-19. Each CDR3 is given with its conserved first and last residue. A D gene is named only where the DNA matches it firmly. Rows give clone size only sometimes, using once, few, many, or a class for an expanded clone.

D	J	size	V	CDR3	DNA
NA	TRBJ2-3	NA	TRBV21-1	CASSPPWEGTSTDTQYF	TGTGCCAGCAGCCCCCCTTGGGAGGGGACCAGCACAGATACGCAGTATTTT
NA	TRBJ2-2	NA	TRBV5-1	CASSLGVSGNTGELFF	TGCGCCAGCAGCTTGGGGGTTAGCGGAAACACCGGGGAGCTGTTTTTT
NA	TRBJ2-2	NA	TRBV18	CASSPPNRLAPGELFF	TGTGCCAGCTCACCACCGAATCGGCTAGCTCCCGGGGAGCTGTTTTTT
NA	TRBJ1-3	NA	TRBV6-5	CASSYSRQVSGNTIYF	TGTGCCAGCAGTTACTCCCGACAGGTCTCTGGAAACACCATATATTTT
NA	TRBJ2-2	NA	TRBV2	CASSEERAGELFF	TGTGCCAGCAGTGAAGAGCGTGCCGGGGAGCTGTTTTTT
NA	TRBJ2-2	NA	TRBV10-1	CASSVQTNTGELFF	TGCGCCAGCAGTGTTCAGACTAACACCGGGGAGCTGTTTTTT
NA	TRBJ1-2	NA	TRBV10-2	CASSEAASGYGYTF	TGCGCCAGCAGTGAGGCTGCCAGCGGATATGGCTACACCTTC
NA	TRBJ1-6	NA	TRBV30	CAWSVPRGSNSPLHF	TGTGCCTGGAGTGTACCGAGGGGGTCAAATTCACCCCTCCACTTT
NA	TRBJ2-3	NA	TRBV30	CASLITYPDTQYF	TGTGCCTCTCTAATTACCTACCCCGATACGCAGTATTTT
NA	TRBJ2-7	NA	TRBV10-3	CAISESRTPGHYEQYF	TGTGCCATCAGTGAGTCGAGGACACCAGGACACTACGAGCAGTACTTC
TRBD1	TRBJ2-7	NA	TRBV13	CASSLSGQGHEQYF	TGTGCCAGCAGCCTTTCAGGACAGGGACACGAGCAGTACTTC
NA	TRBJ2-2	once	TRBV9	CASSVGGNGELFF	TGTGCCAGCAGCGTAGGCGGGAACGGGGAGCTGTTTTTT
NA	TRBJ1-2	NA	TRBV12-5	CASGLVGGNYGYTF	TGTGCTAGTGGTTTGGTAGGGGGTAACTATGGCTACACCTTC
TRBD1	TRBJ2-2	NA	TRBV11-2	CASGGTGASTGELFF	TGTGCCAGCGGAGGGACAGGGGCCAGCACCGGGGAGCTGTTTTTT
NA	TRBJ1-2	NA	TRBV3-1/TRBV3-2	CASSQVPGPPYGYTF	TGTGCCAGCAGCCAAGTTCCAGGGCCCCCCTATGGCTACACCTTC
NA	TRBJ1-6	NA	TRBV5-8	CASSLNRADPSLHF	TGTGCCAGCAGCTTGAACAGGGCCGATCCCTCGCTCCACTTT
NA	TRBJ2-5	NA	TRBV27	CASTKTGLGYQETQYF	TGTGCCAGCACCAAAACAGGGCTGGGGTACCAAGAGACCCAGTACTTC
TRBD1	TRBJ1-5	few	TRBV29-1	CSVTTGVNQPQHF	TGCAGCGTGACGACAGGGGTCAATCAGCCCCAGCATTTT
TRBD1	TRBJ2-1	NA	TRBV7-3	CASSLTGTGFSDEQFF	TGTGCCAGCAGCCTAACCGGGACAGGGTTTTCGGATGAGCAGTTCTTC
NA	TRBJ2-7	NA	TRBV6-5	CATGVPDLFSYEQYF	TGTGCCACGGGGGTGCCGGACCTTTTTTCCTACGAGCAGTACTTC
NA	TRBJ1-4	NA	TRBV9	CASSVGYGIEKLFF	TGTGCCAGCAGCGTAGGTTACGGTATTGAAAAACTGTTTTTT
TRBD1	TRBJ1-2	NA	TRBV5-6	CASSPRTGYGYTF	TGTGCCAGCAGCCCGAGGACAGGGTATGGCTACACCTTC
NA	TRBJ2-5	NA	TRBV7-6	CASSSEWGLETQYF	TGTGCCAGCAGCTCAGAGTGGGGCTTAGAGACCCAGTACTTC
NA	TRBJ1-1	NA	TRBV7-9	CASSQERKNTEAFF	TGTGCCAGCAGTCAGGAGCGGAAGAACACTGAAGCTTTCTTT
TRBD1	TRBJ1-6	NA	TRBV6-5	CASTTDRGSPLHF	TGTGCCAGCACCACCGACAGGGGTTCACCCCTCCACTTT
TRBD1	TRBJ1-2	NA	TRBV6-5	CASSYLDRGPYGYTF	TGTGCCAGCAGTTACTTGGACAGGGGGCCCTATGGCTACACCTTC
TRBD1	TRBJ1-2	NA	TRBV19	CASSYTRTGNYGYTF	TGTGCCAGTAGTTACACGCGGACAGGAAACTATGGCTACACCTTC
TRBD1	TRBJ2-6	NA	TRBV5-1	CASSLTGASGANVLTF	TGCGCCAGCAGCTTGACAGGGGCCTCTGGGGCCAACGTCCTGACTTTC
NA	TRBJ1-5	many	TRBV3-1/TRBV3-2	CASSQGGGYQPQHF	TGTGCCAGCAGCCAGGGGGGGGGTTATCAGCCCCAGCATTTT
NA	TRBJ1-6	NA	TRBV7-8	CASSLVEHSPLHF	TGTGCCAGCAGCTTAGTTGAGCATTCACCCCTCCACTTT
NA	TRBJ1-6	NA	TRBV9	CASSVGPSSYNSPLHF	TGTGCCAGCAGCGTAGGTCCGAGCTCCTATAATTCACCCCTCCACTTT
NA	TRBJ2-7	NA	TRBV9	CASSVGAGPYEQYF	TGTGCCAGCAGCGTTGGTGCAGGGCCCTACGAGCAGTACTTC
TRBD1	TRBJ1-6	NA	TRBV27	CASSLSQGVSPLHF	TGTGCCAGCAGTTTATCTCAGGGGGTCTCACCCCTCCACTTT
NA	TRBJ2-5	NA	TRBV7-9	CASSLDEEQETQYF	TGTGCCAGCAGCTTAGACGAGGAGCAAGAGACCCAGTACTTC
NA	TRBJ1-6	NA	TRBV7-6	CASSLWENNSPLHF	TGTGCCAGCAGCTTATGGGAGAATAATTCACCCCTCCACTTT
NA	TRBJ1-1	NA	TRBV25-1	CASSELEADNTEAFF	TGTGCCAGCAGTGAATTAGAGGCTGATAACACTGAAGCTTTCTTT
NA	TRBJ1-4	NA	TRBV11-2	CASSLSGEKLFF	TGTGCCAGCAGCTTGTCAGGGGAAAAACTGTTTTTT